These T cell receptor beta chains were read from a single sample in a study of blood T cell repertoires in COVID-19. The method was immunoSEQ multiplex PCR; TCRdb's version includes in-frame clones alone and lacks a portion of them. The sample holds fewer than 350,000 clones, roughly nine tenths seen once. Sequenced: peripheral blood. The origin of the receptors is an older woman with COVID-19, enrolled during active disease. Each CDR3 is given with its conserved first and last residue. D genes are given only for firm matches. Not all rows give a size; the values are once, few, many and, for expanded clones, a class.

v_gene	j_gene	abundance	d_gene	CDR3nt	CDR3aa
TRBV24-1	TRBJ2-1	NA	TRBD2	TGTGCCACCAGTGATTTGGGTAGCGGGGGGGCCTTTGAGCAGTTCTTC	CATSDLGSGGAFEQFF
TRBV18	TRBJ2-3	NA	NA	TGTGCCAGCTCACCACGTCGACAGGAGAGAGGCACAGATACGCAGTATTTT	CASSPRRQERGTDTQYF
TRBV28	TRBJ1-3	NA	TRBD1	TGTGCCAGCAGTTTGCAGGGGGCGGGCTTTGGAAACACCATATATTTT	CASSLQGAGFGNTIYF
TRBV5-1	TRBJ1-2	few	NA	TGCGCCAGCAGCTTGGTCGGGGGCTATGGCTACACCTTC	CASSLVGGYGYTF
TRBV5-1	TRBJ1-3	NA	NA	TGCGCCAGCAGCTTGAGCGGGGGAGGCTCTGGAAACACCATATATTTT	CASSLSGGGSGNTIYF
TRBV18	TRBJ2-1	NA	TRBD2	TGTGCCAGCTCACCACTCAGGACTAGCGGGACCTACAATGAGCAGTTCTTC	CASSPLRTSGTYNEQFF
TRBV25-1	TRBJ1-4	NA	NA	TGTGCCAGCAGTGCCTACCTTGGTGATGAAAAACTGTTTTTT	CASSAYLGDEKLFF
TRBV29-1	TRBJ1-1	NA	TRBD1	TGCAGCGTTGACGACAGGGGCAGGATGGGAGCTTTCTTT	CSVDDRGRMGAFF
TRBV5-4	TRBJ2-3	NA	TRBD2	TGTGCCAGCAGCTTGGCCATAACAGCGGGGGGGCCGGATACGCAGTATTTT	CASSLAITAGGPDTQYF
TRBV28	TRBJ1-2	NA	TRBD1	TGTGCCAGCAGTTATTACGCAGGGGGCGCTGGCTACACCTTC	CASSYYAGGAGYTF
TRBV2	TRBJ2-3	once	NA	TGTGCGGGGGCCACCACAGATACGCAGTATTTT	CAGATTDTQYF
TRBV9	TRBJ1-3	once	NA	TGTGCCAGCAGCCCGTTTCGCACCGGGACTTTTGGAAACACCATATATTTT	CASSPFRTGTFGNTIYF
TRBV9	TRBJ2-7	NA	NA	TGTGCCAGCAGCGTAGTCGGCAGGGATTTCTACGAGCAGTACTTC	CASSVVGRDFYEQYF
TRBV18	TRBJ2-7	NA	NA	TGTGCCAGCTCACCTAATACAGGAATTCTCTCCGGCGAGCAGTACTTC	CASSPNTGILSGEQYF
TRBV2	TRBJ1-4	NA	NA	TGTGCCAGCAACCGGCAGGGGCCGGGTGAAAAACTGTTTTTT	CASNRQGPGEKLFF
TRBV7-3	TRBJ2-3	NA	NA	TGTGCCAGCAGCTTAGACAGGATTACGCAGTATTTT	CASSLDRITQYF
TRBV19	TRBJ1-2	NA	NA	TGTGCCAGTACCGCAGGGGAAGTTGCTAACTATGGCTACACCTTC	CASTAGEVANYGYTF
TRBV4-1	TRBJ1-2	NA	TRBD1	TGCGCCAGCAGCCTTCACGGGACAGGACCTTATGGCTACACCTTC	CASSLHGTGPYGYTF
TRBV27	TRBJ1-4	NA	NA	TGTGCCAGCAAGCGGGTTCCACAGGCTAATGAAAAACTGTTTTTT	CASKRVPQANEKLFF
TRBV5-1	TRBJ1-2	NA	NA	TGCGCCAGCAGCTTGGACGGGAGCAGAGACTATGGCTACACCTTC	CASSLDGSRDYGYTF
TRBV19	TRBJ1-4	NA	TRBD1	TGTGCCAGTAGAGACAGGGGAAGAGCAACTAATGAAAAACTGTTTTTT	CASRDRGRATNEKLFF
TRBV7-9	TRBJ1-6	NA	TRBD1	TGTGCCAGCGGGGACAGGGGGAATTCACCCCTCCACTTT	CASGDRGNSPLHF
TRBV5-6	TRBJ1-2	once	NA	TGTGCCAGCAGCCCGGGTAGGGGTGGCTATGGCTACACCTTC	CASSPGRGGYGYTF
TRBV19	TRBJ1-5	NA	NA	TGTGCCAGTACCAACAGGGAAGTGGCTCAGCCCCAGCATTTT	CASTNREVAQPQHF
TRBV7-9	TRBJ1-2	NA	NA	TGTGCCAGCAGCTTAGGGGGACAACGATGGGGCTATGGCTACACCTTC	CASSLGGQRWGYGYTF
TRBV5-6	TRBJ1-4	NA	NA	TGTGCCAGCAGCTGGCGGGGGGATGAAAAACTGTTTTTT	CASSWRGDEKLFF
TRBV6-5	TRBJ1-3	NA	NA	TGTGCCACCGGGGGCTCTGGAAACACCATATATTTT	CATGGSGNTIYF
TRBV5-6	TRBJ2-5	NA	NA	TGTGCCAGCACCCGACTAGTAGGAGGAACCCAGTACTTC	CASTRLVGGTQYF
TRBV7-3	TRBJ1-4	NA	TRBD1	TGTGCCAGCAGCGCCTTACGGCAGGGGGCCCTGGGTGAAAAACTGTTTTTT	CASSALRQGALGEKLFF
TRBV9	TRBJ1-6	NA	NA	TGTGCCAGCAGCGTCGGTCTGGATTCACCCCTCCACTTT	CASSVGLDSPLHF
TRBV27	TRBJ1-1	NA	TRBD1	TGTGCCAGCAGCCGCAGGGGGGATCACACTGAAGCTTTCTTT	CASSRRGDHTEAFF
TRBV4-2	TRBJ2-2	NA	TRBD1	TGTGCCAGCAGCCAAGCGCGAGGGGGCATCGACACCGGGGAGCTGTTTTTT	CASSQARGGIDTGELFF
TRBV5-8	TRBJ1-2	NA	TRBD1	TGTGCCAGCAACCGGGACAGGGGGCTAGGTGGCTACACCTTC	CASNRDRGLGGYTF
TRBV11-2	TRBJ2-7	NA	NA	TGTGCCAGCAGCTTTTGGGGGCGCGGTTACGAGCAGTACTTC	CASSFWGRGYEQYF
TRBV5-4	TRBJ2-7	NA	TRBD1	TGTGCCAGCAGCACCCGGGACAGGGTGAACGAGCAGTACTTC	CASSTRDRVNEQYF
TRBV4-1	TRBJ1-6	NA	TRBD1	TGCGCCAGCAGCCCTCGGACAGGGCCAGATTCACCCCTCCACTTT	CASSPRTGPDSPLHF
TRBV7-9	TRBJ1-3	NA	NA	TGTGCCAGCAGCTTAGTACAGCACTCTGGAAACACCATATATTTT	CASSLVQHSGNTIYF
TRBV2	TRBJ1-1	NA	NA	TGTGCCAGCATCCTAAGAAGGAACACTGAAGCTTTCTTT	CASILRRNTEAFF
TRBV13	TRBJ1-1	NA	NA	TGTGCCAGCAGCGCCGGACTCAACACTGAAGCTTTCTTT	CASSAGLNTEAFF
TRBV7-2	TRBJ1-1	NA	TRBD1	TGTGCCAGCAGGACGACAGGGCCTTCGAGGGGCACTGAAGCTTTCTTT	CASRTTGPSRGTEAFF
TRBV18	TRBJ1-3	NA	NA	TGTGCCAGCTCACCGAGAACCGGGACAACTGGAAACACCATATATTTT	CASSPRTGTTGNTIYF
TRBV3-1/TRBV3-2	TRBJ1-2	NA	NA	TGTGCCAGCAGCCAAGTGACAGGCTGGGGTGGCTACACCTTC	CASSQVTGWGGYTF